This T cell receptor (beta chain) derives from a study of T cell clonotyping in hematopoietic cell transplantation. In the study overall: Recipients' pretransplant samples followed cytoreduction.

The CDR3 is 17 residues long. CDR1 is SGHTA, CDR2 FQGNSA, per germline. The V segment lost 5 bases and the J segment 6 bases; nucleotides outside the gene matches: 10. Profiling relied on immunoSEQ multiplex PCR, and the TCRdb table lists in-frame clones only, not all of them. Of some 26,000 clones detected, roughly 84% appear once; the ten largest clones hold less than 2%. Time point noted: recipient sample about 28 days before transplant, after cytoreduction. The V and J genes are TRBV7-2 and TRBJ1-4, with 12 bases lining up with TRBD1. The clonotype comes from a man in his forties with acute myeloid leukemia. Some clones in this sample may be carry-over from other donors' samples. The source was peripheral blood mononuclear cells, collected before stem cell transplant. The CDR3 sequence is CASSPGTGGFIDEKLFF. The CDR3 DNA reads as TGTGCCAGCAGCCCGGGGACAGGGGGCTTTATAGATGAAAAACTGTTTTTT.